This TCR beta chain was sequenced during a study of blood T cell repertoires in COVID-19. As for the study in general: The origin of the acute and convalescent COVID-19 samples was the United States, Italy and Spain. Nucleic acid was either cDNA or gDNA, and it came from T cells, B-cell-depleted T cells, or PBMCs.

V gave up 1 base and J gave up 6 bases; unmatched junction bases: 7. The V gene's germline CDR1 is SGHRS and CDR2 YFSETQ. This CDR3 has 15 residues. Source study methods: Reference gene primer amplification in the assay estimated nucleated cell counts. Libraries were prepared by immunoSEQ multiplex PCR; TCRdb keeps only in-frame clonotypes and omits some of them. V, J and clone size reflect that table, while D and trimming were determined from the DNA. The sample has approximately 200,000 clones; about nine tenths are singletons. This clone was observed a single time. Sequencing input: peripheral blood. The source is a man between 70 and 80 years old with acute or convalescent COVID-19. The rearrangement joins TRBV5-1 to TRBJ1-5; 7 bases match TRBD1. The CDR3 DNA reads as TGCGCCAGCAGCTTGTACAGGGGCGCCCGTCAGCCCCAGCATTTT. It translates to CASSLYRGARQPQHF.